This T cell receptor beta chain was profiled in a study of cytomegalovirus exposure and HLA in healthy donors. The CDR3 length is 15 residues. V gave up 3 bases and J gave up 8 bases, with 17 bases separating them. CDR1 is LNHDA, CDR2 SQIVND, per germline (reference sequence). This clone occurred once. The PCR contained 60 Vbeta and 13 Jbeta primers. Method: immunoSEQ multiplex PCR; TCRdb's copy keeps in-frame clones and lacks some. The repertoire holds around 91,000 clones, with approximately 78% as singletons. The clonotype comes from a male donor in good health and CMV-seropositive. Sequences were obtained from PBMCs. The chain links TRBV19 to TRBJ2-1; tentative D call: TRBD2 (6 bases). CDR3 in amino acids: CASSISGTPVHEQFF. CDR3 nucleotides: TGTGCCAGTAGTATTTCCGGGACTCCCGTCCATGAGCAGTTCTTC.